This is a list of T cell receptor beta chains from one sample in a study of blood T cell repertoires in COVID-19. Here immunoSEQ multiplex PCR was the method, and the copy in TCRdb shows in-frame clones only, minus some. This sample yields around 280,000 clones, of which approximately 86% are seen a single time; about 2.2% belongs to the top ten. Sequencing was carried out using peripheral blood. The origin of the receptors is a woman aged 30 to 39 who had recovered from COVID-19. Both conserved end residues are part of each CDR3. The D gene is left open where the match is weak. Clone sizes are given selectively: once, few, many, or a class where the clone is expanded.

d_gene,v_gene,j_gene,abundance,CDR3aa,CDR3nt
TRBD2,TRBV28,TRBJ2-4,.,CASRWTSGRVGNIQYF,TGTGCCAGCAGGTGGACTAGCGGGAGGGTCGGAAACATTCAGTACTTC
.,TRBV4-2,TRBJ2-1,.,CASSQGLGGQYNEQFF,TGTGCCAGCAGCCAAGGCCTCGGCGGGCAGTACAATGAGCAGTTCTTC
.,TRBV24-1,TRBJ2-1,.,CATSDRELLSGEQFF,TGTGCCACCAGTGATCGGGAACTACTCTCGGGGGAGCAGTTCTTC
.,TRBV7-9,TRBJ2-5,.,CASSFPRTAQETQYF,TGTGCCAGCAGCTTTCCCCGGACAGCCCAAGAGACCCAGTACTTC
.,TRBV3-1/TRBV3-2,TRBJ1-4,.,CASSLGGNEKLFF,TGTGCCAGCAGCCTGGGGGGGAATGAAAAACTGTTTTTT
.,TRBV18,TRBJ2-1,.,CASSPGQINEQFF,TGTGCCAGCTCTCCCGGACAGATCAATGAGCAGTTCTTC
TRBD1,TRBV4-3,TRBJ2-4,.,CASSQGPGTGPIARLAKNIQYF,TGCGCCAGCAGCCAAGGTCCCGGGACAGGGCCGATTGCTCGGTTAGCCAAAAACATTCAGTACTTC
TRBD1,TRBV25-1,TRBJ2-7,.,CASSDPDRDRIYEQYF,TGTGCCAGCAGTGACCCAGACCGGGACAGAATCTACGAGCAGTACTTC
TRBD1,TRBV27,TRBJ1-5,.,CASTPGTGINQPQHF,TGTGCCAGCACCCCAGGGACAGGGATAAATCAGCCCCAGCATTTT
TRBD1,TRBV11-3,TRBJ2-1,once,CASSSDRAGYEQFF,TGTGCCAGCAGCTCGGACAGGGCAGGGTATGAGCAGTTCTTC
.,TRBV15,TRBJ1-4,.,CATSSRFNEKLFF,TGTGCCACCAGCAGCAGATTTAATGAAAAACTGTTTTTT
TRBD1,TRBV19,TRBJ2-7,.,CASSPQGPYEQYF,TGTGCCAGTAGTCCACAGGGGCCCTACGAGCAGTACTTC
TRBD1,TRBV30,TRBJ1-2,.,CAWSVRQGMVGYTF,TGTGCCTGGAGTGTCCGACAGGGCATGGTTGGTTACACCTTC
TRBD1,TRBV5-4,TRBJ2-1,.,CASSSRDRNNEQFF,TGTGCCAGCAGCAGCCGGGACAGGAACAATGAGCAGTTCTTC
.,TRBV11-3,TRBJ2-2,.,CASSPQGTGELFF,TGTGCCAGCAGCCCCCAGGGAACCGGGGAGCTGTTTTTT
.,TRBV5-6,TRBJ1-1,.,CASSLEFAGFAEAFF,TGTGCCAGCAGCTTGGAGTTTGCGGGTTTCGCTGAAGCTTTCTTT
.,TRBV14,TRBJ1-5,.,CASSPGGYPNQPQHF,TGTGCCAGCAGCCCGGGGGGGTACCCGAATCAGCCCCAGCATTTT
TRBD2,TRBV28,TRBJ2-3,.,CASSSLGGLAGQISTDTQYF,TGTGCCAGCAGTTCGCTGGGGGGCCTAGCGGGGCAGATTAGCACAGATACGCAGTATTTT
.,TRBV5-4,TRBJ2-2,.,CASSLELATGELFF,TGTGCCAGCAGCTTGGAGCTAGCGACCGGGGAGCTGTTTTTT
TRBD2,TRBV9,TRBJ2-5,.,CASSDGTNQETQYF,TGTGCCAGCAGCGACGGGACTAACCAAGAGACCCAGTACTTC
TRBD2,TRBV6-2/TRBV6-3,TRBJ2-1,.,CASSLAGGIYNEQFF,TGTGCCAGCAGTTTAGCGGGAGGGATCTACAATGAGCAGTTCTTC
TRBD1,TRBV23-1,TRBJ2-2,.,CASSRNRGDTGELFF,TGCGCCAGCAGTCGTAACAGGGGAGACACCGGGGAGCTGTTTTTT
TRBD2,TRBV3-1/TRBV3-2,TRBJ2-2,once,CASSQGYWTSGSAGELFF,TGTGCCAGCAGCCAAGGATATTGGACTAGCGGGAGTGCCGGGGAGCTGTTTTTT
TRBD1,TRBV19,TRBJ1-2,.,CASTIQGVYGYTF,TGTGCCAGTACGATACAGGGGGTTTATGGCTACACCTTC
.,TRBV10-3,TRBJ1-1,.,CAISDMGGGAEAFF,TGTGCCATCAGTGATATGGGGGGAGGGGCTGAAGCTTTCTTT
.,TRBV7-9,TRBJ1-2,.,CASSLASGQYGYTF,TGTGCCAGCAGCTTAGCGTCAGGCCAATATGGCTACACCTTC
.,TRBV18,TRBJ2-3,.,CASSPLDSSTDTQYF,TGTGCCAGCTCACCCTTAGACAGCAGCACAGATACGCAGTATTTT
TRBD1,TRBV9,TRBJ1-3,.,CASSQGGANTIYF,TGTGCCAGCAGTCAGGGGGGCGCAAACACCATATATTTT
TRBD1,TRBV6-5,TRBJ1-6,once,CASSYSPTGNSPLHF,TGTGCCAGCAGTTACTCCCCGACAGGGAATTCACCCCTCCACTTT
.,TRBV9,TRBJ2-7,.,CASSASPDSYEQYF,TGTGCCAGCAGCGCTAGTCCCGATTCCTACGAGCAGTACTTC
.,TRBV4-3,TRBJ1-2,.,CASSQDAQLYGYTF,TGCGCCAGCAGCCAAGATGCACAGCTTTATGGCTACACCTTC
.,TRBV20-1,TRBJ2-5,.,CTADNQETQYF,TGCACTGCGGACAACCAAGAGACCCAGTACTTC
.,TRBV5-5,TRBJ2-6,.,CASSSGAGANVLTF,TGTGCCAGCAGCTCCGGGGCTGGGGCCAACGTCCTGACTTTC
.,TRBV9,TRBJ2-1,.,CASSVALEIRYNEQFF,TGTGCCAGCAGCGTAGCTTTGGAGATCCGATACAATGAGCAGTTCTTC
TRBD1,TRBV28,TRBJ1-6,.,CASSLARGTSPLHF,TGTGCCAGCAGTTTAGCCAGGGGGACTTCACCCCTCCACTTT
TRBD2,TRBV5-1,TRBJ2-3,.,CASSLLSGGVTDTQYF,TGCGCCAGCAGCTTATTGAGCGGGGGAGTGACAGATACGCAGTATTTT
TRBD1,TRBV5-3,TRBJ2-7,.,CARSIFHSRDSYEQYF,TGTGCCAGAAGCATATTCCATAGCCGGGACAGCTACGAGCAGTACTTC
.,TRBV3-1/TRBV3-2,TRBJ2-1,once,CASSQDSPGGYNEQFF,TGTGCCAGCAGCCAAGATAGTCCAGGGGGGTACAATGAGCAGTTCTTC
TRBD1,TRBV30,TRBJ2-5,.,CAWGVGQGKETQYF,TGTGCCTGGGGGGTGGGACAGGGAAAAGAGACCCAGTACTTC
.,TRBV6-5,TRBJ2-7,.,CASRELGQTYF,TGTGCCAGCCGGGAGCTGGGGCAGACGTACTTC
TRBD2,TRBV3-1/TRBV3-2,TRBJ2-1,.,CASSQGLGGRGVEQFF,TGTGCCAGCAGCCAGGGCCTTGGCGGGAGAGGAGTTGAGCAGTTCTTC
.,TRBV7-2,TRBJ2-7,.,CASSGDRFYEQYF,TGTGCCAGCAGCGGTGACAGATTCTACGAGCAGTACTTC
.,TRBV7-8,TRBJ1-5,.,CASSWGPSGNQPQHF,TGTGCCAGCAGCTGGGGCCCGTCGGGCAATCAGCCCCAGCATTTT
TRBD1,TRBV9,TRBJ1-4,.,CASSSSTGGEKLFF,TGTGCCAGCAGCTCCTCGACAGGGGGTGAAAAACTGTTTTTT
.,TRBV2,TRBJ2-7,.,CASSVPTGHTYF,TGTGCCAGCAGTGTCCCCACAGGACATACGTACTTC